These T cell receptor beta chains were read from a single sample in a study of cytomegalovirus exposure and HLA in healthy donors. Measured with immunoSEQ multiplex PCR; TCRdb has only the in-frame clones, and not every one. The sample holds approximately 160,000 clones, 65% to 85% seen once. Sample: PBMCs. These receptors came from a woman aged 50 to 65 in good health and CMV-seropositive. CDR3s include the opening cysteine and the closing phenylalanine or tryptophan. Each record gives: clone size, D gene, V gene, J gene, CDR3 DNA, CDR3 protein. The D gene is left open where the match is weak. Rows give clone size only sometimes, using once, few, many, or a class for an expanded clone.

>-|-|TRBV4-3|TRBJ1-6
TGCGCCAGCAGCCAAGATACGGTGCGGGGAGATTCACCCCTCCACTTT
CASSQDTVRGDSPLHF
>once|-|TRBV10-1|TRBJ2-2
TGCGCCAGCAGTGAGTCGTGGGGGGCCGGGGAGCTGTTTTTT
CASSESWGAGELFF
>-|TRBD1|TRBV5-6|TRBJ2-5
TGTGCCAGCAGCTTGTGGGGACAGGGGGCCCACCAAGAGACCCAGTACTTC
CASSLWGQGAHQETQYF
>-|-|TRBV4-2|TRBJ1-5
TGTGCCAGCAGCCAAGAGGACGGTGCGACGGCGGGTCAGCCCCAGCATTTT
CASSQEDGATAGQPQHF
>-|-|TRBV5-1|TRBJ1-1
TGCGCCAGCAGCCGGGGGGGGGAGGGTTGGGACACTGAAGCTTTCTTT
CASSRGGEGWDTEAFF
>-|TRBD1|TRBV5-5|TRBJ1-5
TGTGCCAGCAGCTTGGGGCAGGGGGTACAAGCCCAGCATTTT
CASSLGQGVQAQHF
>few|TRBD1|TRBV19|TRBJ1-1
TGTGCCAGTAGTACGGGACAGGGGGCATGGACTGAAGCTTTCTTT
CASSTGQGAWTEAFF
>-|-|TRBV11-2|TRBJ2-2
TGTGCCAGCACCACTATGGTAGCTTACACCGGGGAGCTGTTTTTT
CASTTMVAYTGELFF
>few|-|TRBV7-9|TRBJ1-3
TGTGCCAGCAGCTTTGGACAGCCTGGAAACACCATATATTTT
CASSFGQPGNTIYF
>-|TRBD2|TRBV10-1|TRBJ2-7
TGCGCCAGCAGTGAGACGGGACTAGCGGGATACGAGCAGTACTTC
CASSETGLAGYEQYF
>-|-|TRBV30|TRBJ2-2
TGTGCCTGGAGGTACTACCGCACCGGGGAGCTGTTTTTT
CAWRYYRTGELFF
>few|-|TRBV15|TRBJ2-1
TGTGCCACGGGGGGGGCCTGGAGCCCTGAGCAGTTCTTC
CATGGAWSPEQFF
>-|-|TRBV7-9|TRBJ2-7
TGTGCCAGCAGCGAGACAGGAGCCTACGAGCAGTACTTC
CASSETGAYEQYF
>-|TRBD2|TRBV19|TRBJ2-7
TGTGCCAGTAGGATGGGCAGCGGGAGTCAGGGCGAGCAGTACTTC
CASRMGSGSQGEQYF
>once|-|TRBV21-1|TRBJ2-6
TGTGCCAGCGCGGGACAGAGGCTCAACGTCCTGACTTTC
CASAGQRLNVLTF
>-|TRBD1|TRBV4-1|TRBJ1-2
TGCGCCAGCAGCCATGGCTCGGACAGGGAGATTATGGACTACACCTTC
CASSHGSDREIMDYTF
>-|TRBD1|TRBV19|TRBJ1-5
TGTGCCAGTAGTCATCTCCAGGGGGGTCAGCCCCAGCATTTT
CASSHLQGGQPQHF
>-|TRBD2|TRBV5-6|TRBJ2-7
TGTGCCAGCAGCTTGGGAGCGGGATCCTACGAGCAGTACTTC
CASSLGAGSYEQYF
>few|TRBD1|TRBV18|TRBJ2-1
TGTGCCAGCTCACCACGACAGGGGGCTAACAATGAGCAGTTCTTC
CASSPRQGANNEQFF
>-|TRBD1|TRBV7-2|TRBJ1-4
TGTGCCAGCAGCATTAACAGGGGTGGGGAAAAACTGTTTTTT
CASSINRGGEKLFF